This passage covers 27 T cell receptor beta chains from one sample sequenced in a study of CD8 T cells in Susac syndrome. Random hexamers served to reverse transcribe roughly 0.45 to 1 ug RNA. TCRdb re-analysed the immunoSEQ multiplex PCR reads in MiXCR, keeping a single row per CDR3 protein. Seen here are some 150,000 distinct CDR3 sequences, approximately 94% observed once, and the top ten hold 0.065% to 0.1%. The source material was CD4+ T cells from PBMCs. Receptors originate from a human donor with Susac syndrome.

V gene TRBV11-2 combines with J gene TRBJ1-1, with D unclear. CDR3 length: 14 amino acids. Germline V lookup: CDR1 SGHAT, CDR2 FQNNGV. V dropped 3 bases and J dropped 4 bases, with 12 bases sitting between them. The CDR3 loop reads CASSFGVASTEAFF. The CDR3 DNA reads TGTGCCAGCAGCTTTGGGGTGGCCAGCACTGAAGCTTTCTTT.

This clonotype occurred once. The chain joins TRBV19 to TRBJ2-6; D remains ambiguous. The V gene lost 5 bases and the J gene lost 4 bases, with 12 bases spanning the gap. The CDR3 length is 15 residues. Germline values: CDR1 LNHDA, CDR2 SQIVND (reference sequence). CDR3 loop: CASSPARAGANVLTF. The CDR3 coding sequence is TGTGCCAGTAGTCCAGCTAGGGCCGGGGCCAACGTCCTGACTTTC. Looking up the rest from reference TRBV19 and TRBJ2-6 gives the full variable domain: DGGITQSPKYLFRKEGQNVTLSCEQNLNHDAMYWYRQDPGQGLRLIYYSQIVNDFQKGDIAEGYSVSREKKESFPLTVTSAQKNPTAFYLCASSPARAGANVLTFGAGSRLTVL.

The chain joins TRBV15 to TRBJ2-3; 10 bases fit TRBD2. Trimming at V came to 0 bases and at J to 4 bases, leaving 4 bases not matched to a gene. The germline V gene has CDR1 LNHNV and CDR2 YYDKDF (reference sequence). The CDR3 consists of 16 residues. The CDR3 reads CATSRDQLAGSDTQYF. For the CDR3, the DNA is TGTGCCACCAGCAGAGACCAACTAGCGGGATCAGATACGCAGTATTTT.

V usage is TRBV29-1 and J usage is TRBJ2-1, with 7 positions matching TRBD1. V gave up 6 bases and J gave up 8 bases; unmatched junction bases: 16. The CDR3 runs to 15 residues. Germline CDR1 and CDR2: SQVTM and ANQGSEA. Here the CDR3 reads CSVPRRDRAIDEQFF. The CDR3 bases are TGCAGCGTCCCCAGGAGAGACAGGGCGATTGATGAGCAGTTCTTC.

The chain recombines TRBV20-1 with TRBJ2-1; TRBD2 matches at 10 bases. With V trimmed by 4 bases and J by 10 bases, 10 bases remained unmatched. CDR1 and CDR2 (germline): DFQATT, SNEGSKA (reference sequence). This CDR3 comprises 14 residues. The CDR3 spells CSAMNSGGALEQFF. The CDR3, as DNA: TGCAGTGCTATGAACAGCGGGGGGGCTTTGGAGCAGTTCTTC.

This rearrangement joins TRBV3-1 to TRBJ2-1; TRBD2 agrees at 9 bases. The CDR3 is 12 residues long. Per germline, CDR1 LGHDT and CDR2 YNNKEL (reference sequence). V was pared by 0 bases and J by 13 bases, with 1 base of the junction left unmatched. In DNA form, the CDR3 reads TGTGCCAGCAGCCAAGAAGCGGGGGGCCAGTTCTTC. Its protein product is CASSQEAGGQFF.

This clonotype showed up just a few times. The CDR3 region has the DNA TGTGCCAGCAGTTCGACAGCCTTTACCTTC. Translation: CASSSTAFTF. The V and J genes are TRBV6-5 and TRBJ1-2; D might be TRBD1 (5 bases). The CDR3 is 10 amino acids. Per the germline V gene, CDR1 is MNHEY and CDR2 is SVGAGI. Trimming left V 4 bases short and J 14 bases short, with 11 bases between.

The V call is TRBV12-3 or TRBV12-4, the J call TRBJ2-5, with D maybe TRBD1 (5 bases). This CDR3 region has 14 residues. V lost 6 bases, J lost 1 base, and 12 bases lay in between. DNA for the CDR3: TGTGCCAGCAGCCAAGGGGCAGTCCAAGAGACCCAGTACTTC. Amino acid sequence: CASSQGAVQETQYF.

The chain employs TRBV12-3 or TRBV12-4 and TRBJ2-4, with D possibly being TRBD2 (7 bases). The CDR3 sequence is 13 residues long. Trimming stripped 5 bases from V and 6 bases from J, with 11 bases between. Written as DNA, the CDR3 is TGTGCCAGCAGTGTGGGGGGGCGAAACATTCAGTACTTC. Protein: CASSVGGRNIQYF.

This clonotype was observed a single time. This chain connects TRBV20-1 to TRBJ2-7; 10 bases align to TRBD2. Germline V lookup: CDR1 DFQATT, CDR2 SNEGSKA (reference sequence). J lost 4 bases, V lost 2 bases, and 5 bases had no gene match. This CDR3 contains 14 residues. The CDR3 DNA is TGCAGTGCTAGATCCGGGACTAGCGTATACGAGCAGTACTTC. It yields the protein CSARSGTSVYEQYF.

The chain recombines TRBV5-1 with TRBJ2-3, with D perhaps TRBD2 (6 bases). The CDR3 is made up of 13 amino acids. The germline V and J ends were trimmed by 6 bases and 1 base, with 9 bases remaining between them. Per the germline V gene, CDR1 is SGHRS and CDR2 is YFSETQ. This CDR3 is CASTVAGTDTQYF. The CDR3 bases are TGCGCCAGCACCGTAGCGGGCACAGATACGCAGTATTTT.

CDR3 coding DNA: TGTGCCAGCAGTGAAGAGCGGCCTTCACCCCTCCACTTT. It translates to CASSEERPSPLHF. The V and J genes are TRBV2 and TRBJ1-6; no reliable D call. V lost 1 base and J 9 bases, leaving 7 bases between the germline ends. The CDR3 is 13 residues long. The germline V gene encodes CDR1 SNHLY and CDR2 FYNNEI.

This clonotype was counted a single time. The chain couples TRBV20-1 to TRBJ2-7; D could derive from TRBD1 or TRBD2 (5 bases each). The CDR3 length is 14 residues. Germline CDR1 and CDR2: DFQATT and SNEGSKA (reference sequence). The ends were cut back, 4 bases at V and 3 bases at J, with 16 bases in the middle. CDR3 loop: CSAIDSLGVYEQYF. The CDR3 region has the DNA TGCAGTGCTATAGACTCCCTGGGGGTCTACGAGCAGTACTTC.

The V and J genes are TRBV14 and TRBJ2-1, with 11 nucleotides matching TRBD2. CDR1 and CDR2 (germline): SGHDN, FVKESK. This CDR3 region has 16 residues. With 0 bases clipped from V and 6 bases from J, the junction kept 4 bases outside the gene matches. CDR3 in DNA: TGTGCCAGCAGCCAAGAAAGACTAGCGGGGATCAATGAGCAGTTCTTC. It encodes CASSQERLAGINEQFF. Full variable domain (remainder filled in from reference TRBV14 and TRBJ2-1): EAGVTQFPSHSVIEKGQTVTLRCDPISGHDNLYWYRRVMGKEIKFLLHFVKESKQDESGMPNNRFLAERTGGTYSTLKVQPAELEDSGVYFCASSQERLAGINEQFFGPGTRLTVL.

The rearrangement joins TRBV28 to TRBJ2-5, with a weak D call TRBD2 (6 bases). CDR1 is MDHEN, CDR2 SYDVKM, per germline. The ends were cut back, 6 bases at V and 0 bases at J, with 17 bases in the middle. The CDR3 is 16 residues long. CDR3 in amino acids: CASSPIGRGYQETQYF. The CDR3 DNA is TGTGCCAGCAGCCCCATAGGGCGGGGATACCAAGAGACCCAGTACTTC.

The CDR3 spells CSARSGENTEAFF. The CDR3 DNA sequence: TGCAGTGCTAGATCCGGGGAGAACACTGAAGCTTTCTTT. The J gene is TRBJ1-1, the V gene TRBV20-1; D unresolved. Deletions cut 2 bases from V and 1 base from J, with 8 bases between. The CDR3 has 13 residues. Looked up from germline, CDR1 is DFQATT and CDR2 is SNEGSKA (reference sequence).

The chain uses TRBV20-1 and TRBJ1-4; D not certain. Germline V gene data show CDR1 as DFQATT and CDR2 as SNEGSKA (reference sequence). CDR3 size: 14 residues. V was pared by 6 bases and J by 7 bases, with 18 bases between. CDR3 in amino acids: CSAPQTGSSEKLFF. The CDR3 DNA follows: TGCAGTGCGCCTCAGACCGGATCTTCTGAAAAACTGTTTTTT.

The chain is built from TRBV20-1 and TRBJ2-3; 7 nucleotides match TRBD2. The CDR3 covers 16 residues. Germline V gene sequence: CDR1 DFQATT, CDR2 SNEGSKA (reference sequence). Unmatched junction bases numbered 19, after V lost 8 bases and J lost 5 bases. CDR3 DNA sequence: TGCAGTACCTCCGCGGGGGTCGGTCTTGGAGTAGATACGCAGTATTTT. Translated, it gives CSTSAGVGLGVDTQYF.

This chain links TRBV3-1 with TRBJ1-6, with D unresolved. CDR3 length equals 13 residues. Deletions cut 1 base from V and 9 bases from J, with 7 bases between. Germline V lookup: CDR1 LGHDT, CDR2 YNNKEL (reference sequence). CDR3 nucleotides: TGTGCCAGCAGCCAAGGTTCGGGTTCACCCCTCCACTTT. Its translation: CASSQGSGSPLHF.

J is TRBJ1-1 and V is TRBV20-1, with D unresolved. The CDR3 loop spans 14 amino acids. The ends were cut back, 3 bases at V and 1 base at J, with 12 bases in the middle. Germline V gene data show CDR1 as DFQATT and CDR2 as SNEGSKA (reference sequence). CDR3 in amino acids: CSASVLPKNTEAFF. CDR3 bases: TGCAGTGCTAGTGTGCTTCCAAAGAACACTGAAGCTTTCTTT.

This chain uses TRBV6-2 or TRBV6-3 with TRBJ2-5; no clear D gene. The germline CDR1 and CDR2 sequences are MNHEY and SVGEGT. V was shortened by 6 bases and J by 5 bases, with 13 bases between the two germline ends. The CDR3 runs to 13 residues. The CDR3 coding sequence is TGTGCCAGCAGACCCCCCGGGTGGGAGACCCAGTACTTC. Its translation is CASRPPGWETQYF.

The rearrangement joins TRBV29-1 to TRBJ1-6, with 11 bases fitting TRBD1. The CDR3 consists of 15 residues. V dropped 5 bases and J dropped 10; count of bases not matched to a gene: 10. The germline V gene has CDR1 SQVTM and CDR2 ANQGSEA. CDR3 coding DNA: TGCAGCGTTAGAACCGGGACAGGGGGACGGTCACCCCTCCACTTT. This codes for CSVRTGTGGRSPLHF.

V and J are TRBV12-3 or TRBV12-4 and TRBJ1-5; TRBD1 matches 10 bases. Trimming cost V 3 bases and J 3 bases; bases outside gene matches: 2. This CDR3 contains 15 residues. For the CDR3, the DNA is TGTGCCAGCAGTTTTGGGACAGGGGTCAATCAGCCCCAGCATTTT. This encodes CASSFGTGVNQPQHF.

This chain connects TRBV4-1 to TRBJ2-5; possible D gene TRBD1, 5 bases. V was shortened by 0 bases and J by 0 bases, with 8 bases between the two germline ends. CDR3 length: 15 amino acids. Germline V gene lookup returns CDR1 MGHRA and CDR2 YSYEKL. The CDR3 coding sequence is TGCGCCAGCAGCCAAGACAGGGTAAACCAAGAGACCCAGTACTTC. Translation: CASSQDRVNQETQYF.

The V call is TRBV6-6, the J call TRBJ1-2; D may be TRBD1 (5 bases). V was clipped by 6 bases and J by 4 bases, with 9 bases between them. The CDR3 is made up of 12 amino acids. CDR1 and CDR2 (germline): MNHNY, SVGAGI (reference sequence). This CDR3 is CASSYDSYGYTF. For the CDR3, the DNA is TGTGCCAGCAGCTACGACAGCTATGGCTACACCTTC.

V gene TRBV6-6 combines with J gene TRBJ2-5; D unclear. Trimming took off 0 bases at V and 2 bases at J, with 7 bases between the two ends. The germline V gene has CDR1 MNHNY and CDR2 SVGAGI (reference sequence). The CDR3 covers 14 residues. The DNA of the CDR3 is TGTGCCAGCAGTTACTCGATGACACAAGAGACCCAGTACTTC. Translation gives CASSYSMTQETQYF.

V and J are TRBV20-1 and TRBJ2-2, with TRBD2 identical over 7 bases. V dropped 1 base and J dropped 7; count of bases not matched to a gene: 12. This CDR3 region has 16 residues. CDR1 is DFQATT and CDR2 is SNEGSKA in the germline V gene (reference sequence). The CDR3 loop is CSARGEGGRGVGELFF. The CDR3 nucleotides read TGCAGTGCTAGAGGGGAAGGCGGGAGAGGGGTCGGGGAGCTGTTTTTT.